This TCR beta chain was captured in a study of OX40 agonist ivuxolimab in advanced cancers. Background for the entire study: The costimulatory receptor OX40 (CD134) was targeted by ivuxolimab, a fully human IgG2 agonistic monoclonal antibody. Intravenous ivuxolimab was administered to patients every 2 weeks at six dose levels: 0.01, 0.1, 0.3, 1.5, 3 and 10 mg/kg. Among the approximately 50 dose-escalation patients, about 19 had hepatocellular carcinoma, some 15 melanoma, 9 renal cell carcinoma and 9 head and neck cancer. In the dose-escalation cohort, around four fifths of patients were male, and the mean age was roughly 56 years with a range of about 20 to 90. Prior anti-PD-1, anti-PD-L1 or anti-CTLA-4 therapy was permitted, and checkpoint inhibitors had been received by less than 45% of dose-escalation patients. Partial responses were achieved by three dose-escalation patients, of whom one had hepatocellular carcinoma and two had cutaneous melanoma. Peripheral TCRbeta sequencing was intended to test whether TCR sequence diversity was altered and clonal T-cell expansion was caused by ivuxolimab. The paper reports the monotherapy dose-escalation portion (N of about 52 patients) of the phase I ivuxolimab trial.

For sequencing of the TCRbeta CDR3 region, genomic DNA was extracted from the sorted cells. The immunoSEQ Assay was used to sequence the TCRbeta CDR3 regions. TCRdb took this table from immuneACCESS and kept in-frame rearrangements with V and J called. Such tables lack part of the clones; where checked against another copy, unresolved V genes explain under half of the gap, and the rest is unexplained. Here the sample has around 76,000 clones; 85% to 90% occur a single time. Of the sample, 10% to 15% falls within the top ten clones. CDR3 length: 12 amino acids, cysteine to phenylalanine. Just the 36-base CDR3 DNA is kept, in frame starting at base 1. At the junction V is shortened by 0 bases and J by 6 bases, with 6 bases in between. According to the germline V gene, CDR1 reads SGHAT and CDR2 reads FQNNGV. For this clone: Which antigen it targets is not known. Within one base of it there is no much larger clone, and no base qualities were kept.

The trial excluded patients who had a history of autoimmune disease or who were on systemic immunosuppression. In every dose cohort, peripheral blood was drawn for TCR sequencing at baseline, cycle 4 day 1, and cycle 7 day 1. The samples were taken from a phase I, first-in-human, multicenter, open-label dose-escalation trial of ivuxolimab. Adults with locally advanced or metastatic head and neck squamous cell, hepatocellular, melanoma or renal cell carcinoma were enrolled in the trial. Before TCR sequencing, CD4+ T cells and CD8+ T cells from peripheral blood were sorted into separate populations. Points the paper makes about the study in general: At doses from 0.1 to 3.0 mg/kg, clonal expansion was seen in both CD4+ and CD8+ blood T cells between baseline and week 6. The antigen specificity of the peripheral T cells that underwent clonal expansion was not determined. On average, CD8+ T cells showed more expanded clones than CD4+ T cells after ivuxolimab. Partial responders in the 0.1-3.0 mg/kg groups had among the lowest normalized peripheral clonal expansion, especially among CD8+ T cells. Low levels of normalized T-cell clonal expansion were also seen in some nonresponding patients.

The sequence was obtained from an adult with an advanced solid tumor such as melanoma, head and neck, liver or kidney cancer. Here the chain combines TRBV11-2 and TRBJ2-7; the D gene is unclear. Specimen: CD4+ or CD8+ T cells sorted from blood, collected in a trial of the OX40 agonist ivuxolimab. CDR3 loop: CASSLDPREQYF. The DNA reads TGTGCCAGCAGCTTAGATCCCCGCGAGCAGTACTTC.